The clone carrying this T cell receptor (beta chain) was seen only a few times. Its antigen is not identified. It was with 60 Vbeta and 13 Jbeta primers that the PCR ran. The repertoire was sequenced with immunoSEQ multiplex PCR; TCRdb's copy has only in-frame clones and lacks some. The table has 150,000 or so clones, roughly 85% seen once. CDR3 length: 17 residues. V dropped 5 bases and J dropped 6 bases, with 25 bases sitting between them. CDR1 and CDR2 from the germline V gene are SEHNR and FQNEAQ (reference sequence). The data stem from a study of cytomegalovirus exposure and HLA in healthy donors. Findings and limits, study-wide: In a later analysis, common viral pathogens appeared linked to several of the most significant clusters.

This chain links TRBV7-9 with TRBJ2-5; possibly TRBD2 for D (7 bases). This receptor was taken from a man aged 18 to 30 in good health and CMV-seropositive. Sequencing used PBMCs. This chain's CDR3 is CASSLTDSGGAIKTQYF. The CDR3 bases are TGTGCCAGCAGCCTCACTGATAGTGGGGGGGCGATAAAGACCCAGTACTTC.